This is a list of T cell receptor beta chains from one sample in a study of vaccination effects on CD4 cells after COVID-19. No antigen is known for these receptors. TCRdb keeps only in-frame clones here, not all; method: immunoSEQ multiplex PCR. The sample contains around 71,000 clones, under 75% of which appear only once. Material: CD4+ T cells from PBMCs cultured with HCoV-OC43 spike peptides, obtained before COVID-19 vaccination. The receptor source for this set is a human donor who received a COVID-19 vaccine. Both conserved end residues are part of each CDR3. The D gene is left open where the match is weak. Clone size is shown for a subset of rows, as once, few, many or a class of expanded clone.

D	V	J	size	DNA	CDR3
.	TRBV11-2	TRBJ1-6	.	TGTGCCAGCAGCTTAGATGGGACGAACACCTATAATTCACCCCTCCACTTT	CASSLDGTNTYNSPLHF
.	TRBV21-1	TRBJ2-1	once	TGTGCCAGCAGCAAAGACAGGGGGTCTAACAATGAGCAGTTCTTC	CASSKDRGSNNEQFF
.	TRBV9	TRBJ1-2	.	TGTGCCAGCAGCTCGAAACAGGGATCAAACTATGGCTACACCTTC	CASSSKQGSNYGYTF
.	TRBV10-2	TRBJ1-1	.	TGCGCCAGCAGTGCCCCGGTTCGAAGGGGGTCTGAAGCTTTCTTT	CASSAPVRRGSEAFF
TRBD1	TRBV2	TRBJ2-5	.	TGTGCCACCGCAGGGGGCTCGCGGGAGACCCAGTACTTC	CATAGGSRETQYF
.	TRBV12-3/TRBV12-4	TRBJ1-2	.	TGTGCCAGCAGTTTTTTCCAGGGTTATGGCTACACCTTC	CASSFFQGYGYTF
TRBD1	TRBV19	TRBJ2-5	.	TGTGCCAGTAGTATAGGTAGGACAGGGTATACACCCCAAGAGACCCAGTACTTC	CASSIGRTGYTPQETQYF
.	TRBV5-1	TRBJ1-2	.	TGCGCCAGCAGCCTACAGGATTCAGACTATGGCTACACCTTC	CASSLQDSDYGYTF
.	TRBV3-1/TRBV3-2	TRBJ1-1	.	TGTGCCAGCAGCCAAGGAGCAGGGGCGGGTGAAGCTTTCTTT	CASSQGAGAGEAFF
TRBD2	TRBV7-9	TRBJ2-5	.	TGTGCCAGCAGCTTTACGGGGGGGTCGTACCAAGAGACCCAGTACTTC	CASSFTGGSYQETQYF
.	TRBV9	TRBJ1-1	once	TGTGCCAGCAGCGTAGGAGGTGTTCAGAACACTGAAGCTTTCTTT	CASSVGGVQNTEAFF
TRBD1	TRBV30	TRBJ2-4	.	TGTGCCTGGGGATCGACAGGGATAGCCAAAAACATTCAGTACTTC	CAWGSTGIAKNIQYF
.	TRBV7-2	TRBJ2-5	few	TGTGCCAGCAGCTCAACGGGACGGATCCAAGAGACCCAGTACTTC	CASSSTGRIQETQYF
.	TRBV7-6	TRBJ1-5	few	TGTGCCAGCAGCCCCGAGGCCCAGGCTCAACAGCCCCAGCATTTT	CASSPEAQAQQPQHF
TRBD2	TRBV3-1/TRBV3-2	TRBJ2-5	once	TGTGCCAGCCACCTAGCGGGGGGGCCGGGGACCCAGTACTTC	CASHLAGGPGTQYF
.	TRBV6-1	TRBJ1-2	.	TGTGCCAGCAGTGAAACACAGCTCTATGGCTACACCTTC	CASSETQLYGYTF
.	TRBV10-3	TRBJ1-5	few	TGTGCCATCAGTGAGTCCGGAGGCGATCAGCCCCAGCATTTT	CAISESGGDQPQHF
TRBD1	TRBV12-3/TRBV12-4	TRBJ2-1	many	TGTGCCAGCAGTAAGACAGGGCCACGCTACGGGGTCTTC	CASSKTGPRYGVF
.	TRBV6-2/TRBV6-3	TRBJ2-1	.	TGTGCCAGCAGTTCTGCCAATGAGCAGTTCTTC	CASSSANEQFF
TRBD1	TRBV4-1	TRBJ2-5	.	TGCGCCAGCAGCCACATACACCTGGACAGGGCCCAAGAGACCCAGTACTTC	CASSHIHLDRAQETQYF
.	TRBV7-9	TRBJ2-1	.	TGTGCCAGCAGCTACAGGCAGAGGTCCTACAATGAGCAGTTCTTC	CASSYRQRSYNEQFF
.	TRBV5-6	TRBJ1-2	.	TGTGCCAGCAGCCCAGCAGACAGTATTCTTGGCTACACCTTC	CASSPADSILGYTF
.	TRBV24-1	TRBJ1-2	.	TGTGCCACCAGTGATCCCGTCACAGGCGGCGTCTATGGCTACACCTTC	CATSDPVTGGVYGYTF
.	TRBV25-1	TRBJ1-6	few	TGTGCCAGCAGTGACCAAAATAGCGGTTCACCCCTCCACTTT	CASSDQNSGSPLHF
.	TRBV5-1	TRBJ1-4	few	TGCGCCAGCAGCCCGGCAGGGAATGAAAAACTGTTTTTT	CASSPAGNEKLFF
.	TRBV20-1	TRBJ2-2	.	TGCAGTGCTAGTCGTGGATCCTACACCGGGGAGCTGTTTTTT	CSASRGSYTGELFF
TRBD2	TRBV5-1	TRBJ2-5	.	TGCGCCAGCAGCCTGGGACTAGCGGGGACGCGTTTGGAGACCCAGTACTTC	CASSLGLAGTRLETQYF
.	TRBV5-5	TRBJ2-2	once	TGTGCCAGCAGCCGGGGTGCTGTAACCGGGGAGCTGTTTTTT	CASSRGAVTGELFF
TRBD1	TRBV3-1/TRBV3-2	TRBJ1-2	.	TGTGCCAGCAGCCAACTGGACAGGCCTGGCTACACCTTC	CASSQLDRPGYTF
.	TRBV7-2	TRBJ1-2	once	TGTGCCAGCAGCTTAGTTGCGGGTACCGGCTACACCTTC	CASSLVAGTGYTF
TRBD1	TRBV6-2/TRBV6-3	TRBJ2-2	.	TGTGCCAGCAGTTATTACCGACAGGGTGATGGCACCGGGGAGCTGTTTTTT	CASSYYRQGDGTGELFF
TRBD2	TRBV24-1	TRBJ2-3	.	TGTGCCACCAGTGATCGGGCACCCTCCTGGACTAGCGGGGGGGCACGGGATACGCAGTATTTT	CATSDRAPSWTSGGARDTQYF
TRBD2	TRBV19	TRBJ2-3	.	TGTGCCAGTAGTAGGGGGGGTACAGATACGCAGTATTTT	CASSRGGTDTQYF
.	TRBV2	TRBJ1-5	few	TGTGCCAGCAGTGAAGCGTCAGACAATCAGCCCCAGCATTTT	CASSEASDNQPQHF